This TCR beta chain was found in a study of human T cells and chemical hapten exposure. Study at large: TCR yields per sample varied, mainly owing to small pooled library volume differences. Whole-study findings and limits: TCRs at a frequency above 1 in 1000 stayed unchanged with DPC sensitization.

Each CDR3 protein is one row after TCRdb ran MiXCR on the RACE reads. This sample yields 60,000 to 80,000 distinct CDR3 sequences, of which more than 30% are seen a single time; about 10% belongs to the top ten. The CDR3 loop spans 14 amino acids. V was shortened by 1 base and J by 0 bases, with 7 bases between the two germline ends. Germline V CDR1 and CDR2: SGHDN, FVKESK. There are a few counts of this clonotype. As yet, its antigen is unknown. Noted time point: patch test 1, 2 weeks after DPC sensitization. Treatment reported: therapeutic diphenylcyclopropenone sensitization with weekly scalp DPC. Sample donors consisted of patients with alopecia, aged 18 to 70 years, who were suitable for DPC.

The chain joins TRBV14 to TRBJ2-7, with D unresolved. The sequence came from a man aged 35-49 years with alopecia areata. Some clones in this sample may be carry-over from other donors' samples. The sequencing used whole blood, collected in connection with sensitization to the hapten diphenylcyclopropenone (DPC). The CDR3 loop is CASSQAMSSYEQYF. The CDR3 region has the DNA TGTGCCAGCAGCCAAGCTATGAGCTCCTACGAGCAGTACTTC.